This TCR beta chain originates from a study of shared clonotypes between healthy human individuals. The study, taken as a whole, reports: The genetic and exposure-history diversity represented was limited by few donors. Despite large depth, sorted-subset datasets appeared incompletely sequenced.

Here immunoSEQ multiplex PCR was the method, and the copy in TCRdb shows in-frame clones only, minus some. Of under 1,100,000 clones in the sample, 75% to 85% were seen once. Trimming removed 6 bases from V and 4 bases from J, with 18 bases in between. The CDR3 extends over 14 amino acids. In germline, CDR1 is SQVTM, CDR2 ANQGSEA. Investigators divided CD4+ cells into CD45RA+ naive and CD45RA-negative memory subsets. Of note for this clone: What it binds is unknown. A much larger clone lies a single base off, so this may be a read error.

The sequence came from a man aged 18 to 30 in good health. Some clones in this sample may be carry-over from other donors' samples. Specimen: memory CD4+ T cells from PBMCs. Subset described: CD45RA-negative fraction. V gene TRBV29-1 combines with J gene TRBJ1-2, with D perhaps TRBD1 (5 bases). The CDR3 bases are TGCAGCGTCGCCGCCTGGGGGAGCGGCTATGGCTACACCTTC. Translation: CSVAAWGSGYGYTF. The whole variable domain, filled in from reference TRBV29-1 and TRBJ1-2, reads SAVISQKPSRDICQRGTSLTIQCQVDSQVTMMFWYRQQPGQSLTLIATANQGSEATYESGFVIDKFPISRPNLTFSTLTVSNMSPEDSSIYLCSVAAWGSGYGYTFGSGTRLTVV.